The source of this TCR beta chain is a study of blood T cell repertoires in COVID-19. At the level of the study: Acute and convalescent COVID-19 specimens originated in the United States, Italy and Spain. Nucleic acid was either cDNA or gDNA, and it came from T cells, B-cell-depleted T cells, or PBMCs.

As to this clone: The same CDR3 is also encoded by other DNA sequences in this sample.

In the authors' workflow: Reference gene primers were amplified, and this amplification served to estimate nucleated cell counts. Clones were sequenced by immunoSEQ multiplex PCR, and TCRdb holds only the in-frame ones, with some missing. V and J calls and clone size come straight from that table; D and trimming were deduced from the DNA. The repertoire holds 350,000 or so clones, with nearly 90% as singletons. Per germline, CDR1 MNHEY and CDR2 SMNVEV (reference sequence). With 0 bases removed from V and 4 bases from J, the gap between germline ends came to 6 bases. The CDR3 loop spans 13 amino acids.

Sequenced input: peripheral blood. This receptor was identified in a man younger than 30 with active or convalescent COVID-19. The chain combines TRBV27 with TRBJ1-2; D ambiguous. The CDR3 sequence is CASSLSAGYGYTF. CDR3 bases: TGTGCCAGCAGTTTATCGGCAGGCTATGGCTACACCTTC.